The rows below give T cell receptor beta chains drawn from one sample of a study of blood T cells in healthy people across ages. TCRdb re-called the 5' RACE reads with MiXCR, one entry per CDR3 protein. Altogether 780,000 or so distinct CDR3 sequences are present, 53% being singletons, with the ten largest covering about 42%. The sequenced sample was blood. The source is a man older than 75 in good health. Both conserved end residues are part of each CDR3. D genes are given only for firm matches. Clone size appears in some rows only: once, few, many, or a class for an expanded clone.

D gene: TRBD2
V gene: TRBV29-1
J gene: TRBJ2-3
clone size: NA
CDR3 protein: CSVNPLAGGDTQYF
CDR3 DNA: TGCAGCGTTAATCCACTAGCGGGAGGGGATACGCAGTATTTT

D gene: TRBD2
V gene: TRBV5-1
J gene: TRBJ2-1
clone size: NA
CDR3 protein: CASSLGLAGPDEQFF
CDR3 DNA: TGCGCCAGCAGCTTGGGTCTAGCGGGACCCGATGAGCAGTTCTTC

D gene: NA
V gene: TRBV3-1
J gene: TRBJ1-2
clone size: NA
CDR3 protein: CASSQDAGTNGYTF
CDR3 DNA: TGTGCCAGCAGCCAAGACGCCGGGACTAACGGCTACACCTTC

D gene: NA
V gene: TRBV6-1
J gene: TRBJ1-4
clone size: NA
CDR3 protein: CASSEGWDEKLFF
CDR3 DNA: TGTGCCAGCAGTGAAGGTTGGGACGAAAAACTGTTTTTT

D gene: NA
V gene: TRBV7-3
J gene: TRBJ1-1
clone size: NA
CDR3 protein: CASSSIKREGGTEAFF
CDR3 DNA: TGTGCCAGCAGCTCGATCAAACGGGAGGGCGGCACTGAAGCTTTCTTT

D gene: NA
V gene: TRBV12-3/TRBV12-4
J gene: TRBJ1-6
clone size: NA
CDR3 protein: CASSLNPTSPLHF
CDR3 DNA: TGTGCCAGCAGTTTAAACCCTACTTCACCCCTCCACTTT

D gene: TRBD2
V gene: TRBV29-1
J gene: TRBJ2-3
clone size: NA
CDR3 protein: CSAPTSGNRYAYF
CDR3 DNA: TGCAGCGCCCCGACTAGCGGGAACAGATACGCGTATTTT

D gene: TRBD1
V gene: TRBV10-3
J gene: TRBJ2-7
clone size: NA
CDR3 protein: CAISESGTGDFSYEQYF
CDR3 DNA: TGTGCCATCAGTGAGTCTGGGACAGGGGACTTCTCCTACGAGCAGTACTTC

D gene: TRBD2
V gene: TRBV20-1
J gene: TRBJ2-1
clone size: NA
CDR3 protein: CSAGLAGGNEQFF
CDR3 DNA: TGCAGTGCTGGACTAGCGGGAGGTAATGAGCAGTTCTTC

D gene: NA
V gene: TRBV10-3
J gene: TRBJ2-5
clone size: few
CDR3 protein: CAIRAAGEGYQETQYF
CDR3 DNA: TGTGCCATCAGGGCGGCTGGCGAGGGGTACCAAGAGACCCAGTACTTC

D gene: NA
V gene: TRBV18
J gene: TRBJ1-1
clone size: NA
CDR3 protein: CASSPRRGLMNTEAFF
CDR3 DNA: TGTGCCAGCTCACCCCGACGGGGTCTTATGAACACTGAAGCTTTCTTT

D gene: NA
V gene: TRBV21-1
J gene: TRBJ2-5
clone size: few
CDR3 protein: CASSKGGQSPTQYF
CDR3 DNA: TGTGCCAGCAGCAAAGGGGGACAAAGCCCGACCCAGTACTTC

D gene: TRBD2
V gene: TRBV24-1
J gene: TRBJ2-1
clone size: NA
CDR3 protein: CATSGYTSGRKYNEQFF
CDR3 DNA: TGTGCCACCAGTGGGTACACTAGCGGGAGGAAGTACAATGAGCAGTTCTTC

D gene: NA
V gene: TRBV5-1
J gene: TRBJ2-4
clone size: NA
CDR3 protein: CASSPTGASNPGEQYF
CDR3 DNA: TGCGCCAGCAGCCCTACCGGGGCCTCTAATCCGGGAGAGCAGTACTTC

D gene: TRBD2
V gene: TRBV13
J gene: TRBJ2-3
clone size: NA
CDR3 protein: CASSIGTSGRDAYF
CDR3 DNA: TGTGCCAGCAGCATCGGGACTAGCGGCAGAGACGCGTATTTT

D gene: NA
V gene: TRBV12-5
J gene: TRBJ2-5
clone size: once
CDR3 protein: CASGLVPRGKSQETQYF
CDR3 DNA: TGTGCTAGTGGTTTGGTACCAAGGGGAAAGTCCCAAGAGACCCAGTACTTC

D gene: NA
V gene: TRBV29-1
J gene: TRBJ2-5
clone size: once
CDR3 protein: CSVAGTLYNEQYF
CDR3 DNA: TGCAGCGTTGCCGGGACTTTGTACAATGAGCAGTACTTC

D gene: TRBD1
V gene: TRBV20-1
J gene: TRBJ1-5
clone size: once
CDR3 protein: CSGGTGGGYSNQPQHF
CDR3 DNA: TGCAGCGGTGGGACAGGGGGCGGGTATAGCAATCAGCCCCAGCATTTT

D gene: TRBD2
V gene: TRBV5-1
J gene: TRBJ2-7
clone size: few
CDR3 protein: CARTSGRVLRFSYEQYF
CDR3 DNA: TGCGCCAGGACTAGCGGGAGGGTTTTACGGTTTTCCTACGAGCAGTACTTC

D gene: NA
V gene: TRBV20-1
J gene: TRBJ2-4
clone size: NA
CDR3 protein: CSARRGRGLAKNIQYF
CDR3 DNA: TGCAGTGCTAGGAGGGGCAGGGGACTAGCCAAAAACATTCAGTACTTC

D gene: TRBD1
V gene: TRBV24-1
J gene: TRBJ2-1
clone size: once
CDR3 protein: CATSDFPTGGAYNEQFF
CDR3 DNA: TGTGCCACCAGTGATTTTCCCACAGGGGGCGCGTACAATGAGCAGTTCTTC

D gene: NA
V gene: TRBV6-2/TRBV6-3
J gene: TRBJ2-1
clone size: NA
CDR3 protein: CASISPEESSYNEQFF
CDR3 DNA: TGTGCCAGCATTTCCCCCGAGGAAAGCTCCTACAATGAGCAGTTCTTC

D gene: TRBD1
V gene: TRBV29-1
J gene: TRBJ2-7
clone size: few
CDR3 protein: CSVGTGGAVSEQYF
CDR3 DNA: TGCAGCGTGGGGACAGGGGGCGCGGTTTCCGAGCAGTACTTC

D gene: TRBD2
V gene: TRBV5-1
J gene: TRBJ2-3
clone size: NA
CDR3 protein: CASSFEGTSGDHRYAYF
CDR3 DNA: TGCGCCAGCAGCTTCGAGGGGACTAGCGGGGATCACAGATACGCGTATTTT

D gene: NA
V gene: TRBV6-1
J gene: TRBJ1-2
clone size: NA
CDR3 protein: CASSERGGGYTF
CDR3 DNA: TGTGCCAGCAGCGAACGGGGTGGAGGCTACACCTTC

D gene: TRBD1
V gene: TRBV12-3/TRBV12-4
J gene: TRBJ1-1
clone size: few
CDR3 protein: CASSFVTGTGNTEAFF
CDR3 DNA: TGTGCCAGCAGTTTTGTTACCGGGACAGGGAACACTGAAGCTTTCTTT

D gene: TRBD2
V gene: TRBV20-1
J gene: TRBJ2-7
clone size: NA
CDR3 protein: CSASVGLAGGNLPYEQYF
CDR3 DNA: TGCAGTGCTAGCGTCGGACTAGCGGGAGGGAACCTCCCCTACGAGCAGTACTTC

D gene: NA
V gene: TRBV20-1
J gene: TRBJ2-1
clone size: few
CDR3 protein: CSASSGLGGEQFF
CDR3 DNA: TGCAGTGCTAGTAGTGGACTCGGCGGTGAGCAGTTCTTC

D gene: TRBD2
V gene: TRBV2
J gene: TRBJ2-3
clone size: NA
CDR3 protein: CASAGTSGSPRYAYF
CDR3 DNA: TGTGCCAGCGCCGGGACTAGCGGGAGTCCGAGATACGCGTATTTT

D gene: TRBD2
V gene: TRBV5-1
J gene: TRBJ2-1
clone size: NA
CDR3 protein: CASSSNLAGANEQFF
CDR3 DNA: TGCGCCAGCAGCTCCAACTTAGCGGGCGCTAATGAGCAGTTCTTC

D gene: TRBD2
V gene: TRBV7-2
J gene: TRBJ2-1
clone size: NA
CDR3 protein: CASSLGPSREVYNEQFF
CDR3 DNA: TGTGCCAGCAGCTTAGGTCCCAGTCGGGAGGTCTACAATGAGCAGTTCTTC